The 20 T cell receptor beta chains below were found in one sample sequenced in a study of T cell changes during pregnancy in multiple sclerosis. Libraries were prepared by immunoSEQ multiplex PCR; TCRdb keeps only in-frame clonotypes and omits some of them. This table holds approximately 50,000 clones, 91% found once. This specimen consisted of CD8+ T cells from peripheral blood mononuclear cells, obtained after pregnancy. The receptors come from a female donor with multiple sclerosis, enrolled in a pregnancy study.

The V call is TRBV9, the J call TRBJ2-2, with 7 positions matching TRBD2. Losses at the gene ends were 3 bases for V and 2 bases for J; bases not matched to a gene: 10. The CDR3 is 17 residues long. Per germline, CDR1 SGDLS and CDR2 YYNGEE. CDR3 bases: TGTGCCAGCAGCGGGGGAGAAGCGGGGCTAAACACCGGGGAGCTGTTTTTT. Amino acid sequence: CASSGGEAGLNTGELFF.

The chain carries TRBV6-5 and TRBJ2-3; 13 positions agree with TRBD2. Germline V CDR1 and CDR2: MNHEY, SVGAGI. Trimming took 2 bases from V and 4 from J; bases not matched to a gene: 3. There are 16 residues in the CDR3. CDR3 region: CASSYGLAGVPDTQYF. The CDR3 bases are TGTGCCAGCAGTTACGGACTAGCGGGGGTTCCAGATACGCAGTATTTT.

J is TRBJ2-2 and V is TRBV6-5; unclear D gene. Germline V gene sequence: CDR1 MNHEY, CDR2 SVGAGI. This CDR3 comprises 15 residues. V was shortened by 2 bases and J by 0 bases, with 7 bases between the two germline ends. The DNA for the CDR3 is TGTGCCAGCAGTTACACTGCATCGAACACCGGGGAGCTGTTTTTT. Its translation: CASSYTASNTGELFF.

V usage is TRBV21-1 and J usage is TRBJ2-5; the D segment call TRBD2 is taken from the table without a DNA check. TRBV21-1 is a listed pseudogene. The CDR3 runs to 16 residues. CDR3 in DNA: TGTGCCAGCAGCAAGGAACTAGCACATGGTAGATGGACCCAGTACTTC. This gives the protein CASSKELAHGRWTQYF.

This rearrangement joins TRBV10-2 to TRBJ2-3; 9 bases agree with TRBD2. V lost 2 bases and J lost 4; bases outside the gene matches: 4. CDR1 WSHSY and CDR2 SAAADI come from the germline V gene. The CDR3 covers 15 residues. The CDR3 protein is CASSEPSSGADTQYF. The CDR3 DNA reads as TGCGCCAGCAGTGAGCCTTCTAGCGGGGCAGATACGCAGTATTTT.

CDR3 amino acids: CASTKELQDAGYTF. The CDR3 bases are TGTGCCAGCACCAAAGAATTACAGGACGCTGGCTACACCTTC. The V gene is TRBV2, the J gene TRBJ1-2; D may be TRBD1 (5 bases). This CDR3 region has 14 residues. CDR1 is SNHLY, CDR2 FYNNEI, per germline. V lost 7 bases and J lost 7, with 19 bases in between.

V usage is TRBV27 and J usage is TRBJ1-5; D unclear. Trimming left V 2 bases short and J 4 bases short, with 3 bases between. This CDR3 has 12 residues. Per germline, CDR1 MNHEY and CDR2 SMNVEV (reference sequence). This chain's CDR3 is CASSLTNQPQHF. The CDR3 nucleotides read TGTGCCAGCAGTTTAACAAATCAGCCCCAGCATTTT.

V gene TRBV7-6 combines with J gene TRBJ1-1, with D maybe TRBD1 (5 bases). This CDR3 is built from 15 residues. The V gene lost 2 bases and the J gene lost 1 base, with 11 bases spanning the gap. Germline assignment: CDR1 SGHVS and CDR2 FNYEAQ. The CDR3 DNA follows: TGTGCCAGCAGCTTATTGGACAAGACGAACACTGAAGCTTTCTTT. Translation: CASSLLDKTNTEAFF.

CDR3 sequence: CASSLGRETQYF. CDR3 nucleotide sequence: TGTGCCAGCAGCTTAGGTCGAGAGACCCAGTACTTC. The chain recombines TRBV11-2 with TRBJ2-5; the D is unclear. Between the trimmed V and J ends, which lost 1 base and 4 bases, there was a span of 4 bases. The CDR3 extends over 12 amino acids. Germline CDR1 and CDR2: SGHAT and FQNNGV.

As to this clone: At one end, the junction sequence differs from germline, possibly due to a read error. The rearrangement joins TRBV7-9 to TRBJ1-1; 9 positions agree with TRBD1. CDR1 and CDR2 from the germline V gene are SEHNR and FQNEAQ (reference sequence). The CDR3 extends over 14 amino acids. CDR3 protein: CASSSRQGVSEVFF. The CDR3, as DNA: TGTGCCAGCAGCTCCCGACAGGGGGTTTCTGAAGTTTTCTTT.

This chain joins TRBV27 and TRBJ2-1; D might be TRBD1 (5 bases). The CDR3 is made up of 14 amino acids. CDR1 is MNHEY, CDR2 SMNVEV, per germline (reference sequence). Trimming cost V 1 base and J 8 bases, with 12 bases left between them. The CDR3 region is CASSLWTSFDEQFF. The CDR3 bases are TGTGCCAGCAGTTTATGGACATCTTTCGATGAGCAGTTCTTC.

J is TRBJ1-4 and V is TRBV25-1, with 9 bases identical to TRBD1. Germline CDR1 MGHDK, CDR2 SYGVNS. Germline trimming cut 4 bases from V and 8 bases from J; bases unmatched to any gene: 2. The CDR3 extends over 13 amino acids. CDR3 in amino acids: CASSVTGGEKLFF. CDR3 in DNA: TGTGCCAGCAGTGTGACAGGGGGGGAAAAACTGTTTTTT.

The chain links TRBV9 to TRBJ2-5, with D possibly TRBD2 on 6 matching bases. Germline CDR1 and CDR2: SGDLS and YYNGEE. The CDR3 covers 16 residues. V lost 3 bases to trimming and J lost 1 base, with 16 bases between them. The CDR3 bases are TGTGCCAGCAGCGGTAGTGGGCAGGGACTCCAAGAGACCCAGTACTTC. It yields the protein CASSGSGQGLQETQYF.

The genes are TRBV2 and TRBJ2-3; the D gene is possibly TRBD2 (5 bases). This CDR3 contains 15 residues. V lost 3 bases and J 4 bases, leaving 14 bases between the germline ends. Per germline, CDR1 SNHLY and CDR2 FYNNEI. The CDR3 protein is CASSEDPPRADTQYF. In DNA, the CDR3 is TGTGCCAGCAGTGAGGATCCCCCGCGGGCAGATACGCAGTATTTT.

This clone was observed once. This chain links TRBV6-5 with TRBJ2-1; D is possibly TRBD1 (6 bases). Germline CDR1 and CDR2: MNHEY and SVGAGI. CDR3 length: 15 amino acids. Trimming cost V 6 bases and J 2 bases, with 14 bases left between them. This CDR3 is CASSFARTAYNEQFF. As DNA, the CDR3 is TGTGCCAGCAGCTTTGCCCGGACAGCCTACAATGAGCAGTTCTTC.

This chain links TRBV14 with TRBJ1-4; tentative D call: TRBD1 (5 bases). CDR3 length equals 15 residues. Germline V gives CDR1 SGHDN, CDR2 FVKESK. The V and J ends lost 3 bases and 7 bases respectively, with 15 bases between them. The DNA for the CDR3 is TGTGCCAGCAGCCATCTGGGGCGCGTGGCTGAAAAACTGTTTTTT. It codes for CASSHLGRVAEKLFF.

The table lists this clone with a count of one. This sequence joins TRBV11-2 and TRBJ2-7; 8 bases are shared with TRBD1. V shed 3 bases and J 3 bases; nucleotides not matched to a gene: 7. CDR1 is SGHAT, CDR2 FQNNGV, per germline. The CDR3 spans 15 residues. CDR3 loop: CASSFEYRGDYEQYF. DNA for the CDR3: TGTGCCAGCAGCTTTGAATACAGGGGGGACTACGAGCAGTACTTC.

The chain joins TRBV5-6 to TRBJ1-1, with D maybe TRBD1 (5 bases). V lost 2 bases and J lost 1, with 15 bases in between. CDR3 size: 16 residues. Germline CDR1 is SGHDT and CDR2 is YYEEEE. The CDR3: CASSFDIGGKNTEAFF. CDR3 DNA: TGTGCCAGCAGCTTCGACATTGGGGGGAAGAACACTGAAGCTTTCTTT.

The chain joins TRBV7-9 to TRBJ1-4; 10 bases are shared with TRBD1. CDR1 and CDR2 from the germline V gene are SEHNR and FQNEAQ (reference sequence). Losses at the gene ends were 6 bases for V and 7 bases for J; bases not matched to a gene: 8. This CDR3 comprises 15 residues. The CDR3 sequence is CASSSGTGDPEKLFF. The CDR3 DNA sequence: TGTGCCAGCAGTTCCGGGACAGGGGATCCTGAAAAACTGTTTTTT.

The chain carries TRBV5-8 and TRBJ1-5, with D possibly being TRBD1 (6 bases). The CDR3 runs to 11 residues. Germline CDR1 reads SGHTS; CDR2 reads YDEGEE. V lost 0 bases and J lost 12, with 7 bases in between. The CDR3 loop reads CASSLATGQHF. In DNA form, the CDR3 reads TGTGCCAGCAGCTTGGCGACAGGCCAGCATTTT.